Below are 10 T cell receptor beta chains sequenced from a single sample in a study of cytomegalovirus exposure and HLA in healthy donors. PCR used 60 Vbeta primers and 13 Jbeta primers. Profiling relied on immunoSEQ multiplex PCR, and the TCRdb table lists in-frame clones only, not all of them. The sample shows around 130,000 clones, more than 65% of them seen only once. Sequenced sample: PBMCs. These receptors came from a man in his fifties in good health and CMV-seronegative.

The V and J genes are TRBV9 and TRBJ2-2; D is unclear. Germline CDR1 reads SGDLS; CDR2 reads YYNGEE. CDR3 length equals 12 residues. V was cut by 2 bases and J by 8 bases, with 7 bases left in between. The CDR3 region is CASSVGEGELFF. CDR3 coding DNA: TGTGCCAGCAGCGTCGGAGAGGGGGAGCTGTTTTTT.

This chain links TRBV6-7 with TRBJ1-3; weak D call: TRBD1 (6 bases). TRBV6-7 is identified as an open reading frame with a role that is uncertain. This CDR3 is built from 16 residues. Trimming removed 10 bases at V and 2 bases at J, with 21 bases between. The CDR3 DNA sequence: TGTGCCACCAACCTGGGGGCATCCAGGGCTGGAAACACCATATATTTT. Translated, it gives CATNLGASRAGNTIYF.

V gene TRBV7-2 combines with J gene TRBJ2-7; possible D gene TRBD2, 6 bases. This CDR3 is built from 13 residues. The germline V and J ends were trimmed by 1 base and 5 bases, with 9 bases remaining between them. Germline CDR1 is SGHTA and CDR2 is FQGNSA. This CDR3 reads CASSLGAGNEQYF. CDR3 nucleotides: TGTGCCAGCAGCTTAGGGGCGGGGAACGAGCAGTACTTC.

The CDR3, as DNA: TGTGCCAGCAGCGTAGGCGGGGGCGGCGAGACCCAGTACTTC. This codes for CASSVGGGGETQYF. V and J are TRBV9 and TRBJ2-5, with D possibly matching TRBD2 (7 bases). The CDR3 covers 14 residues. CDR1 is SGDLS, CDR2 YYNGEE, per germline. The germline V and J ends were trimmed by 0 bases and 5 bases, with 11 bases remaining between them.

V and J are TRBV4-2 and TRBJ1-1; D is ambiguous. Germline loops: CDR1 LGHNA, CDR2 YNFKEQ. The V and J ends lost 4 bases and 6 bases respectively, with 12 bases between them. CDR3 length: 13 amino acids. The CDR3 sequence is CASSRLTLAEAFF. Here the CDR3 DNA reads TGTGCCAGCAGCCGCCTAACCTTGGCTGAAGCTTTCTTT.

The rearrangement joins TRBV30 to TRBJ2-5; 7 bases are a match to TRBD1. The J call may be faulty, since TRBJ2-7 better matches the DNA end. Looked up from germline, CDR1 is GTSNPN and CDR2 is SVGIG (reference sequence). This CDR3 region has 16 residues. The CDR3 here is CAWSSIDRDLTYEQYF. DNA for the CDR3: TGTGCCTGGAGTTCCATCGACAGGGACCTTACCTACGAGCAGTACTTC.

This clone turned up a few times. The chain uses TRBV10-3 and TRBJ1-1, with D tentatively TRBD1 (5 bases). CDR3 length: 12 amino acids. Germline CDR1 is ENHRY and CDR2 is SYGVKD. Trimming took 6 bases from V and 8 from J, leaving 13 bases between them. The chain's CDR3 is CAIRGLEGEAFF. For the CDR3, the DNA is TGTGCCATCAGGGGGCTGGAGGGAGAAGCTTTCTTT.

This clone has just a few counts. The genes are TRBV5-1 and TRBJ2-7; TRBD1 agrees at 9 bases. This CDR3 is built from 15 residues. Germline values: CDR1 SGHRS, CDR2 YFSETQ. J was trimmed by 5 bases and V by 3 bases; bases with no gene match: 9. The CDR3 region is CASSSSGTGNNEQYF. CDR3 coding DNA: TGCGCCAGCAGCTCCTCCGGGACAGGGAACAACGAGCAGTACTTC. The entire variable domain, with the rest obtained from reference TRBV5-1 and TRBJ2-7, is as follows: KAGVTQTPRYLIKTRGQQVTLSCSPISGHRSVSWYQQTPGQGLQFLFEYFSETQRNKGNFPGRFSGRQFSNSRSEMNVSTLELGDSALYLCASSSSGTGNNEQYFGPGTRLTVT.

The chain carries TRBV6-1 and TRBJ1-5, with D perhaps matching TRBD1 (5 bases). The CDR3 is 16 amino acids. Germline V gives CDR1 MNHNS, CDR2 SASEGT. The germline V and J ends were trimmed by 2 bases and 4 bases, with 15 bases remaining between them. In DNA, the CDR3 is TGTGCCAGCAGTGAACTGGCAGGGCCCACGAATCAGCCCCAGCATTTT. Translating it yields CASSELAGPTNQPQHF.

The chain recombines TRBV11-3 with TRBJ2-5, with D unclear. CDR3 length: 13 amino acids. Trimming shortened V by 4 bases and J by 5 bases, and 11 bases separated the two germline ends. CDR1 is SGHNT and CDR2 is YENEEA in the germline V gene. The CDR3 reads CASSSHPKETQYF. The CDR3 nucleotides are TGTGCCAGCAGCTCACACCCAAAGGAGACCCAGTACTTC.